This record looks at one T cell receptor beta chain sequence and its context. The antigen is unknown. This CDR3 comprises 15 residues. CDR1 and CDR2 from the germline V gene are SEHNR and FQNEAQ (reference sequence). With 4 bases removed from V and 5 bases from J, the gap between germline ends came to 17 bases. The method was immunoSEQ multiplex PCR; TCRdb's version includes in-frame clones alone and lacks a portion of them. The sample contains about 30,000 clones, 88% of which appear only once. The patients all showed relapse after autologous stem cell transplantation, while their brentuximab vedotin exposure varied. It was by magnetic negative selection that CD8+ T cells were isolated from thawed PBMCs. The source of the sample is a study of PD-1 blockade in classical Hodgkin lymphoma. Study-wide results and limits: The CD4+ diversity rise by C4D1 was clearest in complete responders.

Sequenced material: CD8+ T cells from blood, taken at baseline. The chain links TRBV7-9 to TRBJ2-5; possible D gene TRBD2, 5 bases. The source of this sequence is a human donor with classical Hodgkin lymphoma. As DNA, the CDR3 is TGTGCCAGCAGCTCACCCGACGACCAGCGGGAGACCCAGTACTTC. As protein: CASSSPDDQRETQYF.